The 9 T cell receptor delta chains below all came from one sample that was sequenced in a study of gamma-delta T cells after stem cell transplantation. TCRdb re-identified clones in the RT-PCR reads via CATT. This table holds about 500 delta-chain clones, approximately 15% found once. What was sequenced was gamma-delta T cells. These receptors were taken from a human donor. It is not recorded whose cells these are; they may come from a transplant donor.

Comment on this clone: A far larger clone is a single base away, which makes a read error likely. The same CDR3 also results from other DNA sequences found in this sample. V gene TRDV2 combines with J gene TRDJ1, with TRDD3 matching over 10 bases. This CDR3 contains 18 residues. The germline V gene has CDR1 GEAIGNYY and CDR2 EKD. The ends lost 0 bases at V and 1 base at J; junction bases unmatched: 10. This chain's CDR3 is CACDTVSKLGDTTDKLIF. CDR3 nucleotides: TGTGCCTGTGACACCGTTTCCAAATTGGGGGATACCACCGATAAACTCATCTTT.

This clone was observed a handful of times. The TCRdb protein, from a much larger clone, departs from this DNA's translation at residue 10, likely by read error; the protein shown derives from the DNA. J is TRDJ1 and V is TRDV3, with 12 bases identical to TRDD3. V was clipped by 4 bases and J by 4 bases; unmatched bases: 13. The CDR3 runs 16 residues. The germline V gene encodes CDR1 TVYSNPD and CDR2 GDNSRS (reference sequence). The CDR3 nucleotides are TGTGCCTCTCCGTACTGGGGGATACATTGGAACGATAAACTCATCTTT. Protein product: CASPYWGIHWNDKLIF.

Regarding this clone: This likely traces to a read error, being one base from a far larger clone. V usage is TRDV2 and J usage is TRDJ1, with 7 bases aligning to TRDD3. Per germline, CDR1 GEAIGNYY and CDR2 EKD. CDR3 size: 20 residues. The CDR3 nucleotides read TGTGCCTGTGACCCTATTGGCGGTGGGGATAACCTAAGGCACACCAATAAACTCATCTTT. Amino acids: CACDPIGGGDNLRHTNKLIF.

CDR3 nucleotide sequence: TGTGCCTGTGACACCGTGGGTTCCTCCACCGATAAACTCATCTTT. Its translation is CACDTVGSSTDKLIF. This chain connects TRDV2 to TRDJ1, with D possibly matching TRDD2 (5 bases). V was clipped by 0 bases and J by 1 base, with 11 bases between them. CDR3 length: 15 residues. Germline CDR1 GEAIGNYY, CDR2 EKD.

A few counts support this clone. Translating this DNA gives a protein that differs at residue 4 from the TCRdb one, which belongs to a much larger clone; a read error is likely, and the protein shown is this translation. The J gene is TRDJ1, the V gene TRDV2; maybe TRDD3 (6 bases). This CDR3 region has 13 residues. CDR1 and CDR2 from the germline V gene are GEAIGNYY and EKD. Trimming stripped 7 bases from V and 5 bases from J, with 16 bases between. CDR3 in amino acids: CACLRIQTDKLIF. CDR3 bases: TGTGCCTGCCTTCGGATACAGACAGATAAACTCATCTTT.

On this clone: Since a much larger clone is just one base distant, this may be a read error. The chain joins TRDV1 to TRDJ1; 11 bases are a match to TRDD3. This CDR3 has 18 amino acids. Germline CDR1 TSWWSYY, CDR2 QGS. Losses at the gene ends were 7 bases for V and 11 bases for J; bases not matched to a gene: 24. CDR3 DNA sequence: TGTGCTCTTGTGGGCTACAACGTAGAATGGGGGATACGAAGCGAGCTCATCTTT. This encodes CALVGYNVEWGIRSELIF.

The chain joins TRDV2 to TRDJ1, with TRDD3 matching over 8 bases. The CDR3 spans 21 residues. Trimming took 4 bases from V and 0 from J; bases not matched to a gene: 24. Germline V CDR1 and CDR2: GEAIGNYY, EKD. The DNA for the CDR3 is TGTGCCTGTGATGCGGTACTGGGGGGATCGACGGCCGAAAAGTACACCGATAAACTCATCTTT. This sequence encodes CACDAVLGGSTAEKYTDKLIF.

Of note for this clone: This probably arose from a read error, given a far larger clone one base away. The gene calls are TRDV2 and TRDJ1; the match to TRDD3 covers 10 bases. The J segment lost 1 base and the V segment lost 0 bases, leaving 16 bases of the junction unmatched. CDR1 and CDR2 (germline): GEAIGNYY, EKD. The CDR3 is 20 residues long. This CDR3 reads CACDTVGGGYAEATTDKLIF. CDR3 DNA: TGTGCCTGTGACACCGTAGGCGGGGGATACGCGGAGGCCACCACCGATAAACTCATCTTT.

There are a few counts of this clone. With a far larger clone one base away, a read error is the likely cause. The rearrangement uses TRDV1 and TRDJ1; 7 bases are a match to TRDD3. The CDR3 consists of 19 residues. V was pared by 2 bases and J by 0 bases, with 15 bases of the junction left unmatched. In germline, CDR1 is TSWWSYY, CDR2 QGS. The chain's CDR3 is CALGEITEGYRFYTDKLIF. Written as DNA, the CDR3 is TGTGCTCTTGGGGAAATAACTGAGGGATACCGATTTTACACCGATAAACTCATCTTT.